Each of the 10 T cell receptor beta chains below was sequenced from the same sample in a study of blood T cells in healthy people across ages. Primers used in a second PCR of about 7 to 12 cycles were a sample-barcoded 5' primer and a J-beta primer mix. TCRdb re-called the 5' RACE reads through MiXCR, storing one row per CDR3 protein. Of approximately 800,000 distinct CDR3 sequences in the sample, under 40% are singletons; the top ten hold 10% to 15%. Sequences were obtained from blood. The receptors were sampled from a man younger than 30 in good health.

This clonotype was seen only a few times. V gene TRBV5-5 combines with J gene TRBJ2-4; 14 nucleotides line up with TRBD2. This CDR3 has 16 amino acids. V lost 2 bases and J lost 10; bases outside the gene matches: 8. The V gene's germline CDR1 is SGHKS and CDR2 YYEKEE (reference sequence). In DNA, the CDR3 is TGTGCCAGCAGCTTAACCGGGACTAGCGGGGGCCCTATTCAGTACTTC. Its protein is CASSLTGTSGGPIQYF.

This clonotype was counted between two and nine times. The genes are TRBV10-3 and TRBJ1-3; D remains ambiguous. This CDR3 contains 18 residues. The germline V and J ends were trimmed by 0 bases and 0 bases, with 15 bases remaining between them. CDR1 and CDR2 (germline): ENHRY, SYGVKD. The CDR3 DNA reads as TGTGCCATCAGTGAGTCTCCTGGAGTTAAAAGCTCTGGAAACACCATATATTTT. This gives the protein CAISESPGVKSSGNTIYF.

As regards this clonotype: A read error may produce the germline difference seen at one junction end. The J gene is TRBJ2-1, the V gene TRBV7-9; no clear D. The germline gives CDR1 SEHNR, CDR2 FQNEAQ (reference sequence). The CDR3 contains 15 residues. The CDR3 coding sequence is TGTGCCAGCAGCTTAGTCCTGAGCTCCTGCAATGAGCAGTTCTTC. Protein sequence: CASSLVLSSCNEQFF.

This clonotype appeared many times. The chain joins TRBV12-3 or TRBV12-4 to TRBJ2-7; D unresolved. Deletions cut 4 bases from V and 3 bases from J, with 7 bases between. The CDR3 consists of 12 residues. The CDR3: CASSSPLYEQYF. The CDR3, as DNA: TGTGCCAGCAGTTCCCCCCTCTACGAGCAGTACTTC.

This clonotype was picked up a small number of times. The rearrangement links TRBV4-2 to TRBJ2-1; D is ambiguous. Germline V gene lookup returns CDR1 LGHNA and CDR2 YNFKEQ. V dropped 1 base and J dropped 10 bases, with 17 bases sitting between them. The CDR3 has 15 amino acids. CDR3 in amino acids: CASSQGEDRNPEQFF. The CDR3 DNA reads as TGTGCCAGCAGCCAAGGAGAAGACCGTAACCCGGAGCAGTTCTTC.

This clonotype was observed many times. This chain connects TRBV20-1 to TRBJ2-7, with D perhaps matching TRBD1 (6 bases). Trimming shortened V by 5 bases and J by 2 bases, and 13 bases separated the two germline ends. Germline loops: CDR1 DFQATT, CDR2 SNEGSKA (reference sequence). The CDR3 totals 13 residues. CDR3 sequence (DNA): TGCAGTGCTCCCCGGGACACTGCCTACGAGCAGTACTTC. It encodes CSAPRDTAYEQYF.

V usage is TRBV12-3 or TRBV12-4 and J usage is TRBJ2-5, with 9 bases identical to TRBD2. This CDR3 is 17 amino acids long. Germline trimming cut 5 bases from V and 11 bases from J; bases unmatched to any gene: 21. The CDR3 coding sequence is TGTGCCAGCAGTACCGGACTTATAGCGGGGGCCTACAATGAGCAGTACTTC. This sequence encodes CASSTGLIAGAYNEQYF.

There are many counts of this clonotype. This chain connects TRBV7-9 to TRBJ2-1, with no clear D. In germline, CDR1 is SEHNR, CDR2 FQNEAQ (reference sequence). The ends were cut back, 6 bases at V and 7 bases at J, with 10 bases in the middle. CDR3 length equals 12 residues. The CDR3 bases are TGTGCCAGCAGGGCGGCCGGGAATGAGCAGTTCTTC. It specifies CASRAAGNEQFF.

This rearrangement joins TRBV7-2 to TRBJ2-2; TRBD2 might be the D (6 bases). With 5 bases removed from V and 0 bases from J, the gap between germline ends came to 13 bases. Germline values: CDR1 SGHTA, CDR2 FQGNSA. CDR3 size: 16 residues. The CDR3 sequence: CASSPWGETNTGELFF. The CDR3 DNA reads TGTGCCAGCAGCCCCTGGGGGGAAACGAACACCGGGGAGCTGTTTTTT.

The table lists this clonotype with many counts. This chain uses TRBV10-3 with TRBJ1-2; no clear D. V lost 6 bases to trimming and J lost 6 bases, with 8 bases between them. CDR1 and CDR2 (germline): ENHRY, SYGVKD. The CDR3 sequence is 11 residues long. The CDR3 bases are TGTGCCATCAGGGGCGTCGATGGCTACACCTTC. Translated: CAIRGVDGYTF.